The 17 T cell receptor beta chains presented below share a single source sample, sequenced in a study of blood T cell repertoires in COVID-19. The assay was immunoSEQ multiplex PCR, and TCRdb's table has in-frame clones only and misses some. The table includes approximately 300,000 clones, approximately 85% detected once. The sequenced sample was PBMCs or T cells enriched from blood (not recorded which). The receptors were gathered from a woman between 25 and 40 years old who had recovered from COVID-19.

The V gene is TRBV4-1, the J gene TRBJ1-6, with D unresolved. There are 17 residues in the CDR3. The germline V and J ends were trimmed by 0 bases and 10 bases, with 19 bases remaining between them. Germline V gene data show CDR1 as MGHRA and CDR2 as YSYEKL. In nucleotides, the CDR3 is TGCGCCAGCAGCCAAGATGGAGGGCAGGATGAGAGGTCACCCCTCCACTTT. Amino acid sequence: CASSQDGGQDERSPLHF.

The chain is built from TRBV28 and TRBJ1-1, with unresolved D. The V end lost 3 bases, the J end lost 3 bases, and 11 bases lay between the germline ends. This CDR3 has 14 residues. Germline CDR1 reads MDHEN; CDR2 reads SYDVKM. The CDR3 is CASSFPSGYTEAFF. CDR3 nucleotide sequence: TGTGCCAGCAGTTTTCCTTCCGGGTACACTGAAGCTTTCTTT.

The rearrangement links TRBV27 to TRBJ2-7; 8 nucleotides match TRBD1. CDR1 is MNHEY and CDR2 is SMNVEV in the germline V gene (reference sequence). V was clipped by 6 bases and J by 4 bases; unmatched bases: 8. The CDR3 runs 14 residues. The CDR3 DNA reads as TGTGCCAGCAGACCAGGACAGGGAAGGTACGAGCAGTACTTC. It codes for CASRPGQGRYEQYF.

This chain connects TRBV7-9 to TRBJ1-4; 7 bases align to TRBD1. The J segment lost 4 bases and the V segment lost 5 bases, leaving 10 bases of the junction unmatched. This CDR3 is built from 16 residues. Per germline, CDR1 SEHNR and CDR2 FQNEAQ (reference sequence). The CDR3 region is CASSPLGQPINEKLFF. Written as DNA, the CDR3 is TGTGCCAGCAGCCCCCTGGGACAGCCGATTAATGAAAAACTGTTTTTT.

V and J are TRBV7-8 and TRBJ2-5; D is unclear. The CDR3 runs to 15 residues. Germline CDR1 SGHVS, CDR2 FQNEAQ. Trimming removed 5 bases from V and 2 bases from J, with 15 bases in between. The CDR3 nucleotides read TGTGCCAGCAGCATACGGAGAGGCCTTCAAGAGACCCAGTACTTC. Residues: CASSIRRGLQETQYF.

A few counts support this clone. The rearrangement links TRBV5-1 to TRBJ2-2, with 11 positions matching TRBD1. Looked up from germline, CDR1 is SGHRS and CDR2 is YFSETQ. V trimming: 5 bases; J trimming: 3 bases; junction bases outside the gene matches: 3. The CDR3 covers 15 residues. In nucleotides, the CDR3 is TGCGCCAGCAGAAGGGGACAGGGGGACACCGGGGAGCTGTTTTTT. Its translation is CASRRGQGDTGELFF.

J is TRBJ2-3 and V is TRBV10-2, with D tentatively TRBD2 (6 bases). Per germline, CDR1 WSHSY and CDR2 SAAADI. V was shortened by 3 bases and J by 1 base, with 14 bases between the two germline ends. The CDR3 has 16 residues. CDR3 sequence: CASSERERAGTDTQYF. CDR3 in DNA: TGCGCCAGCAGTGAACGGGAGCGGGCCGGCACAGATACGCAGTATTTT.

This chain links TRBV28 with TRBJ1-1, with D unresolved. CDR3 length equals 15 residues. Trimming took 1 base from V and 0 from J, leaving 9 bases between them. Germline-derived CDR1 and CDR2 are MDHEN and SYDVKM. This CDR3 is CASSLLGQVNTEAFF. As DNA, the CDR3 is TGTGCCAGCAGTTTATTGGGCCAGGTGAACACTGAAGCTTTCTTT. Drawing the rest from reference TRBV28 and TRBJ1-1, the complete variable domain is DVKVTQSSRYLVKRTGEKVFLECVQDMDHENMFWYRQDPGLGLRLIYFSYDVKMKEKGDIPEGYSVSREKKERFSLILESASTNQTSMYLCASSLLGQVNTEAFFGQGTRLTVV.

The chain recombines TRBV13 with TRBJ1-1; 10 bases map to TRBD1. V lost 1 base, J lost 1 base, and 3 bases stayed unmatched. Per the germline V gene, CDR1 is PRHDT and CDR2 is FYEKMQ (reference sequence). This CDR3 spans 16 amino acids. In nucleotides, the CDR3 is TGTGCCAGCAGCTTAGTAGGGACAGGGGCGAACACTGAAGCTTTCTTT. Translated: CASSLVGTGANTEAFF.

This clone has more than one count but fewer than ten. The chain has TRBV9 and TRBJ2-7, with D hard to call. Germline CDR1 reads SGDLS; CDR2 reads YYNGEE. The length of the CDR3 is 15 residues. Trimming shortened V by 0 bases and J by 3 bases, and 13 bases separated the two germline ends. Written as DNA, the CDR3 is TGTGCCAGCAGCGTAGCTCGGAGTTTCGGCTACGAGCAGTACTTC. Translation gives CASSVARSFGYEQYF.

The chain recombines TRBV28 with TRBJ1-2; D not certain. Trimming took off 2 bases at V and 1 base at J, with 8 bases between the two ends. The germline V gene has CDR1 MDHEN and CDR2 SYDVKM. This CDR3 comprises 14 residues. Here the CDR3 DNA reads TGTGCCAGCAGTTTAATCTCAGATAACTATGGCTACACCTTC. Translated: CASSLISDNYGYTF.

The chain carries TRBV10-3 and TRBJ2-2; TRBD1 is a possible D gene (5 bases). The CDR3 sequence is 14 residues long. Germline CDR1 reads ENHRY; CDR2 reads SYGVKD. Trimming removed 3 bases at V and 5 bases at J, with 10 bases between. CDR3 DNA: TGTGCCATCAGTGATAGGGGTCTTACCGGGGAGCTGTTTTTT. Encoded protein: CAISDRGLTGELFF.

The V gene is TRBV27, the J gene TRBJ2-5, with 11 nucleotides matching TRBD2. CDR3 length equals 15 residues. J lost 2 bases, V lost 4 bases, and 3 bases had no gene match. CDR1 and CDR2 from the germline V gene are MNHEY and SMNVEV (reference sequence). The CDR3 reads CASSSLAGGQETQYF. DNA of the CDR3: TGTGCCAGCAGTTCCCTAGCGGGGGGACAAGAGACCCAGTACTTC.

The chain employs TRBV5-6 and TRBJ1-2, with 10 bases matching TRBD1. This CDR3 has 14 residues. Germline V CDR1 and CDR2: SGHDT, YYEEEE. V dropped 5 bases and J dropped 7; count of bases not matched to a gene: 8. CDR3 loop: CASSFVTGGGGYTF. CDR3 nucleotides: TGTGCCAGCAGTTTCGTGACAGGGGGCGGTGGCTACACCTTC.

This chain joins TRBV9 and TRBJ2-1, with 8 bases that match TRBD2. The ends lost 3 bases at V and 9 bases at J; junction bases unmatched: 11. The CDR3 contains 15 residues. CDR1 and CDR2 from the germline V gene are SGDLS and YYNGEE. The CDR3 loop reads CASSAVAGYKTEQFF. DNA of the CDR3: TGTGCCAGCAGCGCCGTAGCGGGATATAAGACTGAGCAGTTCTTC. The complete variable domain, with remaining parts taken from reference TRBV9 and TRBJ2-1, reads DSGVTQTPKHLITATGQRVTLRCSPRSGDLSVYWYQQSLDQGLQFLIQYYNGEERAKGNILERFSAQQFPDLHSELNLSSLELGDSALYFCASSAVAGYKTEQFFGPGTRLTVL.

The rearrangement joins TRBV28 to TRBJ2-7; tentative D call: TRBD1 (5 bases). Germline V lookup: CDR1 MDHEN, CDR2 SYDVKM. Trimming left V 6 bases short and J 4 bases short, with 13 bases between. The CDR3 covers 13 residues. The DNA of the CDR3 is TGTGCCAGCAGGGCTGACAGCCCATACGAGCAGTACTTC. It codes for CASRADSPYEQYF.

The DNA for the CDR3 is TGTGCCAGTAGTTACAACGGGGGCACTGAAGCTTTCTTT. Residues: CASSYNGGTEAFF. The V gene is TRBV19, the J gene TRBJ1-1; D perhaps matches TRBD1 (5 bases). There are 13 residues in the CDR3. The V gene lost 5 bases and the J gene lost 4 bases, with 11 bases spanning the gap. Per germline, CDR1 LNHDA and CDR2 SQIVND (reference sequence).